A single sample gave rise to the 23 T cell receptor beta chains below, sequenced in a study of blood T cell repertoires in COVID-19. Method: immunoSEQ multiplex PCR; TCRdb's copy keeps in-frame clones and lacks some. The repertoire holds tens of thousands of clones, with roughly 79% as singletons. Sequencing used peripheral blood. The receptors were sampled from a human donor with active or convalescent COVID-19. The donor label of this sample is uncertain.

V gene TRBV4-3 combines with J gene TRBJ1-6, with D possibly being TRBD1 (5 bases). Trimming removed 3 bases at V and 5 bases at J, with 11 bases between. There are 15 residues in the CDR3. Germline loops: CDR1 LGHNA, CDR2 YSLEER. This chain's CDR3 is CASSHQVQDNSPLHF. The CDR3 coding sequence is TGCGCCAGCAGCCACCAAGTACAGGATAATTCACCCCTCCACTTT.

This clone appeared a few times. This sequence joins TRBV10-2 and TRBJ2-1, with 11 bases fitting TRBD2. Germline V gives CDR1 WSHSY, CDR2 SAAADI. CDR3 length: 14 residues. J lost 9 bases, V lost 7 bases, and 8 bases had no gene match. CDR3 sequence: CASTLAGGGVEQFF. The CDR3 nucleotides read TGCGCCAGCACCTTAGCGGGAGGGGGTGTTGAGCAGTTCTTC.

The chain combines TRBV30 with TRBJ2-5; D not resolved. The CDR3 covers 14 residues. V lost 0 bases, J lost 5 bases, and 13 bases lay in between. Germline V gene sequence: CDR1 GTSNPN, CDR2 SVGIG (reference sequence). The chain's CDR3 is CAWSVSEVVETQYF. The CDR3 region has the DNA TGTGCCTGGAGTGTTTCAGAGGTCGTGGAGACCCAGTACTTC. Full variable domain (rest looked up from reference TRBV30 and TRBJ2-5): SQTIHQWPATLVQPVGSPLSLECTVEGTSNPNLYWYRQAAGRGLQLLFYSVGIGQISSEVPQNLSASRPQDRQFILSSKKLLLSDSGFYLCAWSVSEVVETQYFGPGTRLLVL.

The chain has TRBV11-3 and TRBJ1-3, with 7 positions matching TRBD1. Per the germline V gene, CDR1 is SGHNT and CDR2 is YENEEA. CDR3 size: 15 residues. The V segment lost 1 base and the J segment 0 bases; nucleotides outside the gene matches: 0. The CDR3 loop reads CASSLGDSSGNTIYF. The CDR3 coding sequence is TGTGCCAGCAGCTTAGGGGACAGCTCTGGAAACACCATATATTTT.

The chain links TRBV7-8 to TRBJ2-1, with no clear D. The germline V gene encodes CDR1 SGHVS and CDR2 FQNEAQ. This CDR3 has 19 residues. The germline V and J ends were trimmed by 5 bases and 5 bases, with 28 bases remaining between them. In DNA, the CDR3 is TGTGCCAGCAGCCCAGCCCGAGTTCGGTTGGTGGAAAGCGACAATGAGCAGTTCTTC. Amino acid sequence: CASSPARVRLVESDNEQFF.

A single count supports this clone. This rearrangement joins TRBV10-3 to TRBJ2-7; 13 bases agree with TRBD2. Looked up from germline, CDR1 is ENHRY and CDR2 is SYGVKD. The V and J ends lost 4 bases and 6 bases, in that order; junction bases with no gene match: 6. The CDR3 spans 15 residues. This chain's CDR3 is CAISAGLAGAAEQYF. DNA of the CDR3: TGTGCCATCAGTGCCGGACTAGCGGGAGCGGCCGAGCAGTACTTC.

The chain has TRBV11-2 and TRBJ1-4; D may be TRBD1 (5 bases). Trimming took off 1 base at V and 6 bases at J, with 12 bases between the two ends. The germline CDR1 and CDR2 sequences are SGHAT and FQNNGV. The length of the CDR3 is 15 residues. The DNA of the CDR3 is TGTGCCAGCAGCTTAGGTTCCAGGGAACATGAAAAACTGTTTTTT. Encoded protein: CASSLGSREHEKLFF. The full variable domain, its missing parts supplied by reference TRBV11-2 and TRBJ1-4, is EAGVAQSPRYKIIEKRQSVAFWCNPISGHATLYWYQQILGQGPKLLIQFQNNGVVDDSQLPKDRFSAERLKGVDSTLKIQPAKLEDSAVYLCASSLGSREHEKLFFGSGTQLSVL.

V is TRBV7-9 and J is TRBJ2-5, with 8 positions matching TRBD2. The germline V gene has CDR1 SEHNR and CDR2 FQNEAQ (reference sequence). The CDR3 spans 15 residues. Germline trimming cut 1 base from V and 3 bases from J; bases unmatched to any gene: 4. The CDR3 sequence: CASSLDGRAEETQYF. CDR3 DNA sequence: TGTGCCAGCAGCTTAGACGGGAGGGCCGAAGAGACCCAGTACTTC.

This chain links TRBV10-3 with TRBJ2-3; D uncertain. The CDR3 runs to 14 residues. The V and J ends lost 8 bases and 0 bases respectively, with 12 bases between them. Looked up from germline, CDR1 is ENHRY and CDR2 is SYGVKD. The CDR3 spells CAIRPAGSTDTQYF. In DNA form, the CDR3 reads TGTGCCATCCGACCAGCAGGAAGCACAGATACGCAGTATTTT.

There are a few counts of this clone. This chain joins TRBV28 and TRBJ1-6; D is unresolved. The germline V and J ends were trimmed by 6 bases and 0 bases, with 6 bases remaining between them. Per the germline V gene, CDR1 is MDHEN and CDR2 is SYDVKM. The CDR3 is 14 residues long. The CDR3 DNA follows: TGTGCCAGCAGCGAGAGCTCCTATAATTCACCCCTCCACTTT. Translation: CASSESSYNSPLHF.

In its sample, this clone was seen a few times. J is TRBJ2-7 and V is TRBV2; the D gene is possibly TRBD2 (7 bases). Trimming removed 9 bases at V and 6 bases at J, with 18 bases between. This CDR3 is 13 amino acids long. Germline CDR1 SNHLY, CDR2 FYNNEI. The CDR3 here is CARGGDYQGEQYF. CDR3 DNA sequence: TGTGCCAGAGGGGGGGACTATCAAGGCGAGCAGTACTTC.

This clone was detected only a few times. This sequence joins TRBV5-4 and TRBJ1-2; D is unclear. With 4 bases removed from V and 6 bases from J, the gap between germline ends came to 13 bases. Germline CDR1 SGHNT, CDR2 YYREEE (reference sequence). This CDR3 region has 13 residues. The CDR3 loop is CASSRPGGDGYTF. The DNA of the CDR3 is TGTGCCAGCAGCCGACCGGGAGGTGATGGCTACACCTTC. The full variable domain, rest sourced from reference TRBV5-4 and TRBJ1-2, is ETGVTQSPTHLIKTRGQQVTLRCSSQSGHNTVSWYQQALGQGPQFIFQYYREEENGRGNFPPRFSGLQFPNYSSELNVNALELDDSALYLCASSRPGGDGYTFGSGTRLTVV.

This clone was found once. CDR3 sequence reads: CASSLAGGGKETQYF. As DNA, the CDR3 is TGCGCCAGCAGCTTGGCTGGGGGGGGAAAAGAGACCCAGTACTTC. The chain couples TRBV5-1 to TRBJ2-5, with 7 bases identical to TRBD2. The CDR3 extends over 15 amino acids. V was pared by 0 bases and J by 3 bases, with 5 bases of the junction left unmatched. The germline gives CDR1 SGHRS, CDR2 YFSETQ.

The chain carries TRBV7-3 and TRBJ2-1; 13 bases agree with TRBD2. J lost 8 bases, V lost 5 bases, and 6 bases had no gene match. The CDR3 has 15 residues. CDR1 is SGHTA and CDR2 is FQGTGA in the germline V gene. The CDR3 is CASSIGLAGVDEQFF. CDR3 bases: TGTGCCAGCAGCATTGGACTAGCGGGAGTAGATGAGCAGTTCTTC.

The chain uses TRBV7-8 and TRBJ1-3; the match to TRBD1 covers 10 bases. Germline assignment: CDR1 SGHVS and CDR2 FQNEAQ. V was clipped by 4 bases and J by 4 bases; unmatched bases: 7. There are 16 residues in the CDR3. The CDR3 DNA reads TGTGCCAGCAGCTCCCGGGACAGGGGATCAGGAAACACCATATATTTT. Protein sequence: CASSSRDRGSGNTIYF.

V and J are TRBV7-2 and TRBJ1-2; weak D call: TRBD1 (5 bases). There are 15 residues in the CDR3. CDR1 SGHTA and CDR2 FQGNSA come from the germline V gene. V was trimmed by 5 bases and J by 3 bases, leaving 16 bases between them. The DNA of the CDR3 is TGTGCCAGCAGCCCCTCGTTCCAGGGATACTATGGCTACACCTTC. Its protein is CASSPSFQGYYGYTF. Variable domain in full (rest from reference TRBV7-2 and TRBJ1-2): GAGVSQSPSNKVTEKGKDVELRCDPISGHTALYWYRQSLGQGLEFLIYFQGNSAPDKSGLPSDRFSAERTGGSVSTLTIQRTQQEDSAVYLCASSPSFQGYYGYTFGSGTRLTVV.

The rearrangement links TRBV19 to TRBJ2-7; possible D gene TRBD2, 5 bases. The CDR3 extends over 14 amino acids. Germline loops: CDR1 LNHDA, CDR2 SQIVND (reference sequence). Trimming took off 0 bases at V and 0 bases at J, with 6 bases between the two ends. CDR3 bases: TGTGCCAGTAGTATAGAGGGGAGCTCCTACGAGCAGTACTTC. This encodes CASSIEGSSYEQYF.

This clone was counted a single time. The gene calls are TRBV3-1 (or the pseudogene TRBV3-2) and TRBJ1-2; D perhaps matches TRBD1 (5 bases). CDR1 and CDR2 (germline): LGHDT, YNNKEL (reference sequence). The CDR3 extends over 14 amino acids. The V end lost 7 bases, the J end lost 13 bases, and 25 bases lay between the germline ends. The CDR3 spells CASTVGLRLGVFTF. In DNA form, the CDR3 reads TGTGCCAGCACCGTGGGACTCCGACTGGGGGTATTCACCTTC.

The chain carries TRBV9 and TRBJ1-6; possible D gene TRBD1, 6 bases. Germline V gene data show CDR1 as SGDLS and CDR2 as YYNGEE. V was clipped by 3 bases and J by 10 bases, with 17 bases between them. This CDR3 has 15 amino acids. CDR3 in DNA: TGTGCCAGCAGCGAACAGGAGGGGGGGGTGTCACCCCTCCACTTT. Its translation is CASSEQEGGVSPLHF.

This clone was observed a few times. The chain uses TRBV24-1 and TRBJ1-5; D gene ambiguous. V was clipped by 5 bases and J by 1 base, with 8 bases between them. The CDR3 length is 14 residues. Germline V gene data show CDR1 as KGHDR and CDR2 as SFDVKD. The CDR3 spells CATSGWESNQPQHF. As DNA, the CDR3 is TGTGCCACCAGTGGATGGGAGAGCAATCAGCCCCAGCATTTT.

The chain combines TRBV7-2 with TRBJ2-7, with 9 bases aligning to TRBD2. The CDR3 spans 15 residues. Germline assignment: CDR1 SGHTA and CDR2 FQGNSA. J was trimmed by 6 bases and V by 1 base; bases with no gene match: 7. CDR3 residues: CASSLGGGRAGEQYF. The DNA of the CDR3 is TGTGCCAGCAGCTTAGGTGGCGGGAGGGCCGGCGAGCAGTACTTC.

CDR3 protein: CASSQDSTFNYGYTF. As DNA, the CDR3 is TGCGCCAGCAGCCAGGATTCGACATTTAACTATGGCTACACCTTC. The gene calls are TRBV4-3 and TRBJ1-2; D remains ambiguous. The V and J ends lost 3 bases and 1 base respectively, with 12 bases between them. The CDR3 length is 15 residues. The germline V gene has CDR1 LGHNA and CDR2 YSLEER.

In its sample, this clone was seen once. The chain links TRBV11-3 to TRBJ2-7; a possible D gene is TRBD2 (5 bases). Deletions cut 3 bases from V and 3 bases from J, with 12 bases between. The CDR3 contains 14 residues. From germline, CDR1 is SGHNT and CDR2 YENEEA. CDR3 sequence reads: CASSFGETIYEQYF. In nucleotides, the CDR3 is TGTGCCAGCAGCTTCGGGGAAACGATCTACGAGCAGTACTTC.